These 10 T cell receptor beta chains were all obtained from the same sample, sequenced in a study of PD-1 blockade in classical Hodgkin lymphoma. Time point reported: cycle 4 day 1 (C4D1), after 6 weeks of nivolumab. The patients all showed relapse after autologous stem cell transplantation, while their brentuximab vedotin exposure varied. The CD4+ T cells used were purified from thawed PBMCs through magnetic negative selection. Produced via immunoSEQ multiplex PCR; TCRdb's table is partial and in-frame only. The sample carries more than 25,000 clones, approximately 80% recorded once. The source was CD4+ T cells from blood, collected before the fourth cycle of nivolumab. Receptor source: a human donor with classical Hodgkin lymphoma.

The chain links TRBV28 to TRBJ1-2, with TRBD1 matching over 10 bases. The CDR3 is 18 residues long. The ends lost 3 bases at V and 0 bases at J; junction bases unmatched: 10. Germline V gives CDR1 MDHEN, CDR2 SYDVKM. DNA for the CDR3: TGTGCCAGCAGTTTGGCCGGGACAGGGGCCTTCCCTAACTATGGCTACACCTTC. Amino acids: CASSLAGTGAFPNYGYTF.

CDR3 protein: CASSSSGWDTQYF. The CDR3 nucleotides are TGCGCCAGCAGCAGCAGCGGGTGGGATACGCAGTATTTT. J is TRBJ2-3 and V is TRBV5-1; tentative D call: TRBD2 (6 bases). Germline values: CDR1 SGHRS, CDR2 YFSETQ. V dropped 4 bases and J dropped 6 bases, with 12 bases sitting between them. This CDR3 is built from 13 residues.

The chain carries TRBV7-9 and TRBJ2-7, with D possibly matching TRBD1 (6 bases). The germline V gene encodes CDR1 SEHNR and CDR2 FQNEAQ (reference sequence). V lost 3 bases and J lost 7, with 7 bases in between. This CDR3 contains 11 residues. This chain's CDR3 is CASSFRGEQYF. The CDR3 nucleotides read TGTGCCAGCAGCTTCAGGGGAGAGCAGTACTTC.

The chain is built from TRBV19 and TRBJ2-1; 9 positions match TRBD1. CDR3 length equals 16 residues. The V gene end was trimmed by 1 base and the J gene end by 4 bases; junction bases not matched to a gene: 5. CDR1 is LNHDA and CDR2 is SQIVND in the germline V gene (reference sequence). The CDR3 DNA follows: TGTGCCAGTAGTATAGCCCCGGGACAGGGATACAATGAGCAGTTCTTC. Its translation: CASSIAPGQGYNEQFF.

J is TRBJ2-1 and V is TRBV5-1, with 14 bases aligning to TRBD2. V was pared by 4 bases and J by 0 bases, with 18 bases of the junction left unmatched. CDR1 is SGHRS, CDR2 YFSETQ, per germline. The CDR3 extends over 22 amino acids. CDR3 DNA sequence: TGCGCCAGCAGCCTTGGACTAGCGGGAGGATCCCCCGAAAGTAGCTCCTACAATGAGCAGTTCTTC. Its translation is CASSLGLAGGSPESSSYNEQFF.

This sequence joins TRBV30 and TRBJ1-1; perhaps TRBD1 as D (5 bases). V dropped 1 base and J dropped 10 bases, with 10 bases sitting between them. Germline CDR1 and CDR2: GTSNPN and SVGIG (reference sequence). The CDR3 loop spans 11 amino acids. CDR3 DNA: TGTGCCTGGAGTGGCCAGGGAGCAGCTTTCTTT. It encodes CAWSGQGAAFF. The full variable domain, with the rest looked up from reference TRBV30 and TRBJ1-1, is SQTIHQWPATLVQPVGSPLSLECTVEGTSNPNLYWYRQAAGRGLQLLFYSVGIGQISSEVPQNLSASRPQDRQFILSSKKLLLSDSGFYLCAWSGQGAAFFGQGTRLTVV.

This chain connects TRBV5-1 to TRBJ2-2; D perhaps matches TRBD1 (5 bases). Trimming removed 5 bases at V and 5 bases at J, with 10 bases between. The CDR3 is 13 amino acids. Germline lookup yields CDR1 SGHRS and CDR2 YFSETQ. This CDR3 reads CASRRQMTGELFF. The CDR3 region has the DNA TGCGCCAGCAGAAGACAGATGACCGGGGAGCTGTTTTTT.

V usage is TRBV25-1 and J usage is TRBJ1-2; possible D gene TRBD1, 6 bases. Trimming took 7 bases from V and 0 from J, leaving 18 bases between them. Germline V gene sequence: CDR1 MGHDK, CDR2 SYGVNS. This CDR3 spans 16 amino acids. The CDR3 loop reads CASKGPQGGTNYGYTF. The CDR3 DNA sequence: TGTGCCAGCAAGGGACCACAGGGAGGAACTAACTATGGCTACACCTTC.

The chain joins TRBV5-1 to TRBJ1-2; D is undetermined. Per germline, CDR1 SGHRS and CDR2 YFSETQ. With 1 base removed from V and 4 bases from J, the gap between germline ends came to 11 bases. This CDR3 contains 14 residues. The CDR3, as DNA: TGCGCCAGCAGCTTGCTTACAGATTCCTATGGCTACACCTTC. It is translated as CASSLLTDSYGYTF.

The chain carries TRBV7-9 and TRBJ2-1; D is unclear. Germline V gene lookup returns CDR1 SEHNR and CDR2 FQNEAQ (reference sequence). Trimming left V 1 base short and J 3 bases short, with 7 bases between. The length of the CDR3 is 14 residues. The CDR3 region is CASSLERGYNEQFF. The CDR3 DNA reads TGTGCCAGCAGCTTAGAGCGCGGCTACAATGAGCAGTTCTTC.